A single sample is the source of the 27 T cell receptor beta chains below, sequenced in a study of blood T cell repertoires in COVID-19. TCRdb's copy holds only in-frame clones and misses some; the assay was immunoSEQ multiplex PCR. In the table there are over 300,000 clones, about 90% of which are singletons. Sequencing input: peripheral blood. These receptors were taken from a young man with active or convalescent COVID-19.

In nucleotides, the CDR3 is TGTGCCAGCAGGAGGACTGCCGCGAACACCGGGGAGCTGTTTTTT. Translating gives CASRRTAANTGELFF. The J gene is TRBJ2-2, the V gene TRBV27, with D possibly matching TRBD2 (5 bases). Per the germline V gene, CDR1 is MNHEY and CDR2 is SMNVEV (reference sequence). The CDR3 spans 15 residues. V dropped 6 bases and J dropped 0 bases, with 11 bases sitting between them.

The chain links TRBV14 to TRBJ1-2, with 9 nucleotides matching TRBD1. V lost 4 bases to trimming and J lost 3 bases; unmatched junction nucleotides: 0. Germline V gene sequence: CDR1 SGHDN, CDR2 FVKESK. The CDR3 is 13 amino acids. CDR3: CASSRDRDYGYTF. The CDR3 nucleotides read TGTGCCAGCAGCCGGGACAGGGACTATGGCTACACCTTC.

The V and J genes are TRBV11-3 and TRBJ2-6, with unresolved D. The germline V gene encodes CDR1 SGHNT and CDR2 YENEEA. The CDR3 consists of 14 residues. V lost 8 bases, J lost 0 bases, and 8 bases lay in between. This CDR3 is CASARDSGANVLTF. As DNA, the CDR3 is TGTGCCAGCGCCCGAGACTCTGGGGCCAACGTCCTGACTTTC. The variable domain in full, with the rest retrieved from reference TRBV11-3 and TRBJ2-6, is EAGVVQSPRYKIIEKKQPVAFWCNPISGHNTLYWYLQNLGQGPELLIRYENEEAVDDSQLPKDRFSAERLKGVDSTLKIQPAELGDSAVYLCASARDSGANVLTFGAGSRLTVL.

The V call is TRBV6-2 or TRBV6-3, the J call TRBJ1-2; 8 bases are shared with TRBD1. The CDR3 runs to 15 residues. With V trimmed by 5 bases and J by 6 bases, 11 bases remained unmatched. Looked up from germline, CDR1 is MNHEY and CDR2 is SVGEGT. The CDR3 region is CASSNDSGGANGYTF. Here the CDR3 DNA reads TGTGCCAGCAGTAACGATTCAGGGGGCGCAAATGGCTACACCTTC.

The rearrangement joins TRBV14 to TRBJ2-1; TRBD2 agrees at 8 bases. The CDR3 contains 15 residues. Germline V lookup: CDR1 SGHDN, CDR2 FVKESK. The V gene end was trimmed by 6 bases and the J gene end by 2 bases; junction bases not matched to a gene: 6. DNA for the CDR3: TGTGCCAGCAGACCAACTAGCGGTCCCTACAATGAGCAGTTCTTC. Amino acids: CASRPTSGPYNEQFF.

The V and J genes are TRBV5-1 and TRBJ1-5; TRBD1 matches at 7 bases. Germline assignment: CDR1 SGHRS and CDR2 YFSETQ. This CDR3 has 15 residues. V shed 4 bases, J shed 6 bases, and the junction held 10 bases outside the gene matches. The CDR3 is CASSLFTGEGQPQHF. The DNA of the CDR3 is TGCGCCAGCAGCCTATTCACAGGGGAAGGTCAGCCCCAGCATTTT.

The CDR3 DNA reads TGTGCCTGGAGGGGTTGGACATTCCTTGGCTACACCTTC. This encodes CAWRGWTFLGYTF. V gene TRBV30 combines with J gene TRBJ1-2, with a weak D call TRBD1 (5 bases). The CDR3 extends over 13 amino acids. Looked up from germline, CDR1 is GTSNPN and CDR2 is SVGIG (reference sequence). The V and J ends lost 3 bases and 7 bases respectively, with 15 bases between them.

The chain combines TRBV4-2 with TRBJ2-7, with 11 bases matching TRBD1. This CDR3 is built from 16 residues. The germline V gene has CDR1 LGHNA and CDR2 YNFKEQ. Germline trimming cut 1 base from V and 2 bases from J; bases unmatched to any gene: 4. The CDR3 region is CASSQAGGQGAYEQYF. The CDR3 DNA is TGTGCCAGCAGCCAAGCTGGGGGACAGGGGGCCTACGAGCAGTACTTC.

The chain carries TRBV3-1 (or the pseudogene TRBV3-2) and TRBJ2-5, with unresolved D. Germline loops: CDR1 LGHDT, CDR2 YNNKEL (reference sequence). Trimming took off 1 base at V and 3 bases at J, with 9 bases between the two ends. The CDR3 covers 14 residues. The CDR3 sequence: CASSQGGLEETQYF. The CDR3 nucleotides read TGTGCCAGCAGCCAAGGAGGCCTGGAAGAGACCCAGTACTTC.

This chain uses TRBV19 with TRBJ1-5; the D is unclear. The CDR3 has 16 amino acids. Trimming left V 3 bases short and J 0 bases short, with 12 bases between. Germline CDR1 and CDR2: LNHDA and SQIVND (reference sequence). The CDR3 region is CASSISAYYSNQPQHF. The CDR3 nucleotides read TGTGCCAGTAGTATTTCGGCGTACTATAGCAATCAGCCCCAGCATTTT.

The V call is TRBV28, the J call TRBJ2-1; D possibly corresponds to TRBD2 (6 bases). Between the trimmed V and J ends, which lost 7 bases and 7 bases, there was a span of 8 bases. The CDR3 has 11 amino acids. Germline V gene data show CDR1 as MDHEN and CDR2 as SYDVKM. DNA of the CDR3: TGTGCCAGCACTGGGGGGAATGAGCAGTTCTTC. This translates into CASTGGNEQFF.

The sample holds a few counts of this clone. V is TRBV28 and J is TRBJ1-3, with TRBD1 matching over 8 bases. V lost 1 base to trimming and J lost 6 bases; unmatched junction nucleotides: 11. CDR1 and CDR2 from the germline V gene are MDHEN and SYDVKM. The CDR3 is 17 residues long. The CDR3 DNA reads TGTGCCAGCAGTTTATTCGGGACAGGCGGCTCTAAAAACACCATATATTTT. It specifies CASSLFGTGGSKNTIYF.

DNA of the CDR3: TGTGCCAGCTCACCACGGGCGGGAAGCTCCTACGAGCAGTACTTC. Translating it yields CASSPRAGSSYEQYF. The chain carries TRBV18 and TRBJ2-7; D is possibly TRBD2 (6 bases). Trimming took 1 base from V and 0 from J, leaving 10 bases between them. This CDR3 has 15 residues. From germline, CDR1 is KGHSH and CDR2 LQKENI.

The chain has TRBV10-3 and TRBJ1-2, with D tentatively TRBD1 (5 bases). Trimming shortened V by 4 bases and J by 7 bases, and 16 bases separated the two germline ends. The CDR3 contains 14 residues. CDR1 is ENHRY, CDR2 SYGVKD, per germline. The CDR3 here is CAISAGRGGSGYTF. DNA of the CDR3: TGTGCCATCAGTGCGGGTAGGGGTGGCAGTGGCTACACCTTC.

The chain joins TRBV11-2 to TRBJ2-2, with a possible D match to TRBD1 (6 bases). Per the germline V gene, CDR1 is SGHAT and CDR2 is FQNNGV. Between the trimmed V and J ends, which lost 5 bases and 1 base, there was a span of 14 bases. The CDR3 sequence is 16 residues long. The CDR3 loop is CASSISGHKNTGELFF. CDR3 sequence (DNA): TGTGCCAGCAGCATATCGGGACACAAGAACACCGGGGAGCTGTTTTTT.

The rearrangement joins TRBV7-9 to TRBJ2-5, with 9 bases lining up with TRBD2. The length of the CDR3 is 16 residues. J was trimmed by 2 bases and V by 0 bases; bases with no gene match: 4. Germline loops: CDR1 SEHNR, CDR2 FQNEAQ (reference sequence). The CDR3 sequence: CASSLAPSGTQETQYF. The CDR3 region has the DNA TGTGCCAGCAGCTTAGCGCCTAGCGGGACTCAAGAGACCCAGTACTTC.

CDR3 residues: CASSTGLETQYF. The CDR3 coding sequence is TGTGCCAGCAGTACGGGGTTGGAGACCCAGTACTTC. The J gene is TRBJ2-5, the V gene TRBV6-5; a weak D match, TRBD2 (5 bases). The V and J ends lost 5 bases and 5 bases respectively, with 9 bases between them. The CDR3 totals 12 residues. Germline CDR1 reads MNHEY; CDR2 reads SVGAGI.

With respect to this clone: The same CDR3 also results from other DNA sequences found in this sample. The rearrangement uses TRBV28 and TRBJ1-2; D remains unclear. CDR1 is MDHEN and CDR2 is SYDVKM in the germline V gene. The CDR3 contains 12 residues. V was shortened by 3 bases and J by 5 bases, with 7 bases between the two germline ends. This CDR3 is CASSFRGYGYTF. CDR3 in DNA: TGTGCCAGCAGTTTTCGAGGGTATGGCTACACCTTC.

This clone appeared a single time. The chain is built from TRBV6-2 or TRBV6-3 and TRBJ1-2; TRBD1 matches at 7 bases. Unmatched junction bases numbered 11, after V lost 5 bases and J lost 8 bases. Per the germline V gene, CDR1 is MNHEY and CDR2 is SVGEGT. The CDR3 runs 14 residues. The CDR3 DNA is TGTGCCAGCAGTACGGAGACAGGGCCTAGGGGCTACACCTTC. Translated, it gives CASSTETGPRGYTF.

The chain combines TRBV28 with TRBJ2-2, with 9 bases matching TRBD2. The germline gives CDR1 MDHEN, CDR2 SYDVKM. The V segment lost 2 bases and the J segment 6 bases; nucleotides outside the gene matches: 7. This CDR3 comprises 16 residues. The CDR3 loop reads CASSLESGRFAGELFF. CDR3 nucleotide sequence: TGTGCCAGCAGTTTAGAAAGCGGGAGGTTCGCCGGGGAGCTGTTTTTT.

The chain uses TRBV28 and TRBJ2-1; D remains ambiguous. V was clipped by 5 bases and J by 14 bases, with 13 bases between them. Germline values: CDR1 MDHEN, CDR2 SYDVKM. The length of the CDR3 is 11 residues. In DNA, the CDR3 is TGTGCCAGCAGTGCTAGTCTAGAGGAGTTCTTC. Translating gives CASSASLEEFF.

This clone was detected only once. The chain is built from TRBV30 and TRBJ2-1; no clear D. Germline loops: CDR1 GTSNPN, CDR2 SVGIG (reference sequence). The CDR3 spans 11 residues. Trimming took off 3 bases at V and 7 bases at J, with 7 bases between the two ends. The CDR3 is CAWSAGNEQFF. Written as DNA, the CDR3 is TGTGCCTGGAGCGCAGGTAATGAGCAGTTCTTC.

The chain joins TRBV11-3 to TRBJ2-3; 7 bases match TRBD2. Germline values: CDR1 SGHNT, CDR2 YENEEA. V lost 3 bases, J lost 2 bases, and 2 bases stayed unmatched. This CDR3 is 14 amino acids long. The CDR3 loop is CASSLTSNTDTQYF. The CDR3 DNA reads TGTGCCAGCAGCTTGACTAGCAACACAGATACGCAGTATTTT.

The V gene is TRBV5-1, the J gene TRBJ1-5, with 8 bases that match TRBD1. This CDR3 comprises 15 residues. Germline V gene data show CDR1 as SGHRS and CDR2 as YFSETQ. The junction had 2 bases not matched to a gene; V was cut back by 0 bases and J by 3 bases. The CDR3 DNA sequence: TGCGCCAGCAGCTTGGGACAGGGGATCAATCAGCCCCAGCATTTT. Residues: CASSLGQGINQPQHF.

This chain joins TRBV5-6 and TRBJ1-2; D ambiguous. The CDR3 runs 14 residues. The germline V and J ends were trimmed by 3 bases and 7 bases, with 16 bases remaining between them. CDR1 and CDR2 (germline): SGHDT, YYEEEE. The CDR3 loop reads CASSSEGRAAGYTF. CDR3 DNA: TGTGCCAGCAGCTCGGAGGGCCGGGCCGCTGGCTACACCTTC.

The chain carries TRBV10-3 and TRBJ2-7; no definite D call. CDR3 length: 14 residues. V was cut by 0 bases and J by 1 base, with 7 bases left in between. The germline CDR1 and CDR2 sequences are ENHRY and SYGVKD. The CDR3 reads CAISESGKSYEQYF. CDR3 nucleotides: TGTGCCATCAGTGAGTCTGGCAAGTCCTACGAGCAGTACTTC.

The V call is TRBV4-3, the J call TRBJ1-2; weak D call: TRBD1 (5 bases). The V end was cut by 1 base, the J end by 2 bases, with 14 bases between. The CDR3 has 16 amino acids. Per the germline V gene, CDR1 is LGHNA and CDR2 is YSLEER. The CDR3 loop reads CASSQASGWGNYGYTF. CDR3 sequence (DNA): TGCGCCAGCAGCCAAGCCTCAGGGTGGGGCAACTATGGCTACACCTTC.